These 15 T cell receptor beta chains were all obtained from the same sample, sequenced in a study of blood T cell repertoires in COVID-19. Only in-frame clones appear in the TCRdb table, and some are missing; sequencing was by immunoSEQ multiplex PCR. The data contain roughly 350,000 clones, approximately 87% of them singletons. The sequenced sample consisted of peripheral blood. The receptor source for this set is a woman aged 30 to 39 with COVID-19, enrolled during active disease.

This sequence joins TRBV11-3 and TRBJ1-1, with no clear D. Germline lookup yields CDR1 SGHNT and CDR2 YENEEA. The CDR3 totals 11 residues. CDR3 bases: TGTGTCTGCGGTCCGAACACTGAAGCTTTCTTT. This encodes CVCGPNTEAFF.

This chain connects TRBV5-1 to TRBJ2-5; 8 bases line up with TRBD2. Trimming cost V 0 bases and J 2 bases; bases outside gene matches: 0. The CDR3 length is 14 residues. CDR1 is SGHRS and CDR2 is YFSETQ in the germline V gene. CDR3 protein: CASSLAGGQETQYF. The CDR3 DNA follows: TGCGCCAGCAGCTTGGCGGGAGGGCAAGAGACCCAGTACTTC.

This clone was seen a single time. V gene TRBV6-2 or TRBV6-3 combines with J gene TRBJ2-7; D call uncertain. Deletions cut 2 bases from V and 5 bases from J, with 13 bases between. CDR1 MNHEY and CDR2 SVGEGT come from the germline V gene. The CDR3 sequence is 14 residues long. CDR3 region: CASSYPRLLNEQYF. CDR3 in DNA: TGTGCCAGCAGTTACCCCCGGTTGTTAAACGAGCAGTACTTC.

The chain carries TRBV27 and TRBJ2-7; no clear D gene. V lost 4 bases, J lost 5 bases, and 9 bases lay in between. CDR3 length: 12 residues. Germline CDR1 reads MNHEY; CDR2 reads SMNVEV (reference sequence). Written as DNA, the CDR3 is TGTGCCAGCAGTTCTGGCGGAGACGAGCAGTACTTC. This translates into CASSSGGDEQYF.

This rearrangement joins TRBV18 to TRBJ1-5, with 12 bases fitting TRBD1. CDR3 size: 16 residues. Trimming took 3 bases from V and 4 from J; bases not matched to a gene: 4. Germline loops: CDR1 KGHSH, CDR2 LQKENI. The chain's CDR3 is CASSPGQGAQNQPQHF. The DNA for the CDR3 is TGTGCCAGCTCACCGGGACAGGGGGCGCAGAATCAGCCCCAGCATTTT.

Details on this clone: This same CDR3 is encoded by further DNA sequences in the sample. The gene calls are TRBV5-1 and TRBJ2-7; 11 bases are a match to TRBD1. CDR1 and CDR2 from the germline V gene are SGHRS and YFSETQ. The CDR3 contains 14 residues. Losses at the gene ends were 4 bases for V and 6 bases for J; bases not matched to a gene: 6. The CDR3: CASSTTGTGGEQYF. CDR3 sequence (DNA): TGCGCCAGCAGCACCACCGGGACAGGGGGCGAGCAGTACTTC. Drawing the rest from reference TRBV5-1 and TRBJ2-7, the complete variable domain is KAGVTQTPRYLIKTRGQQVTLSCSPISGHRSVSWYQQTPGQGLQFLFEYFSETQRNKGNFPGRFSGRQFSNSRSEMNVSTLELGDSALYLCASSTTGTGGEQYFGPGTRLTVT.

The chain employs TRBV4-1 and TRBJ2-7; D is ambiguous. The CDR3 is made up of 11 amino acids. Germline V gene data show CDR1 as MGHRA and CDR2 as YSYEKL. Trimming pared 4 bases from V and 6 bases from J, leaving 7 bases between. The CDR3: CASSRDGEQYF. The CDR3, as DNA: TGCGCCAGCAGCCGCGATGGCGAGCAGTACTTC.

This chain links TRBV28 with TRBJ2-2, with D possibly TRBD1 on 6 matching bases. Germline V CDR1 and CDR2: MDHEN, SYDVKM. V lost 7 bases and J 2 bases, leaving 14 bases between the germline ends. This CDR3 has 15 residues. CDR3 coding DNA: TGTGCCAGCAACTGGAGACAGGCTAACACCGGGGAGCTGTTTTTT. Translated, it gives CASNWRQANTGELFF.

J is TRBJ1-3 and V is TRBV18; D remains unclear. Trimming left V 3 bases short and J 0 bases short, with 15 bases between. CDR3 length: 17 residues. Germline V gene data show CDR1 as KGHSH and CDR2 as LQKENI. The CDR3 coding sequence is TGTGCCAGCTCACCTACCCCCCCACGGAGCTCTGGAAACACCATATATTTT. Protein product: CASSPTPPRSSGNTIYF.

The rearrangement uses TRBV7-3 and TRBJ2-1; 8 bases align to TRBD2. CDR3 length equals 15 residues. The germline V gene encodes CDR1 SGHTA and CDR2 FQGTGA. With 5 bases clipped from V and 0 bases from J, the junction kept 3 bases outside the gene matches. The chain's CDR3 is CASSPTSDSYNEQFF. Here the CDR3 DNA reads TGTGCCAGCAGCCCGACTAGCGACTCCTACAATGAGCAGTTCTTC.

This clone turned up a few times. The genes are TRBV30 and TRBJ1-4, with 7 bases identical to TRBD1. This CDR3 contains 14 residues. Germline V gene lookup returns CDR1 GTSNPN and CDR2 SVGIG (reference sequence). J was trimmed by 8 bases and V by 5 bases; bases with no gene match: 11. CDR3 protein: CAWGLTGLGEKLFF. As DNA, the CDR3 is TGTGCCTGGGGCCTGACAGGGCTCGGAGAAAAACTGTTTTTT.

This chain connects TRBV5-5 to TRBJ2-1, with 7 bases identical to TRBD2. The CDR3 runs 16 residues. The germline V gene encodes CDR1 SGHKS and CDR2 YYEKEE (reference sequence). Unmatched junction bases numbered 8, after V lost 4 bases and J lost 1 base. The CDR3, as DNA: TGTGCCAGCAGCCGGACTGGCGGGAGTTCCTACAATGAGCAGTTCTTC. Amino acid sequence: CASSRTGGSSYNEQFF.

The V gene is TRBV18, the J gene TRBJ2-3; D perhaps matches TRBD1 (6 bases). Deletions cut 5 bases from V and 7 bases from J, with 16 bases between. This CDR3 is built from 14 residues. Germline values: CDR1 KGHSH, CDR2 LQKENI. In nucleotides, the CDR3 is TGTGCCAGCTCAGGGGGCCAGGATATGAATACGCAGTATTTT. Residues: CASSGGQDMNTQYF.

The CDR3 DNA follows: TGCGCCAGCAGCCAAGATGGGACTAGGAGGGAGACCCAGTACTTC. The encoded protein is CASSQDGTRRETQYF. The rearrangement uses TRBV4-1 and TRBJ2-5, with 8 bases that match TRBD2. Trimming at V came to 0 bases and at J to 5 bases, leaving 5 bases not matched to a gene. Germline-derived CDR1 and CDR2 are MGHRA and YSYEKL. This CDR3 has 15 amino acids.

This clone was observed once. The rearrangement joins TRBV30 to TRBJ2-7; D uncertain. The CDR3 is 14 residues long. V lost 2 bases to trimming and J lost 2 bases, with 13 bases between them. The germline V gene encodes CDR1 GTSNPN and CDR2 SVGIG (reference sequence). This CDR3 reads CAWSRESATYEQYF. DNA of the CDR3: TGTGCCTGGAGTAGAGAGAGCGCGACCTACGAGCAGTACTTC.